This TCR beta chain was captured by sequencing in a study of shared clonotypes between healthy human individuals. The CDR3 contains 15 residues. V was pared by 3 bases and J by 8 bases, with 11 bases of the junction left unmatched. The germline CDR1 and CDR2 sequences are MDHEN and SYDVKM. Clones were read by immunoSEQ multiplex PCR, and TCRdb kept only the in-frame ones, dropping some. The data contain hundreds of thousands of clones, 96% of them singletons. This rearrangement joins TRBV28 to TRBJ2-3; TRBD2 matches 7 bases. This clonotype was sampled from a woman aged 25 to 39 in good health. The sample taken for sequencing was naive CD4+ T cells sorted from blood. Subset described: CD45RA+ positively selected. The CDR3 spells CASSFREGERVTQYF. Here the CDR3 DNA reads TGTGCCAGCAGTTTTAGGGAGGGTGAGCGGGTTACGCAGTATTTT.